The source of this TCR beta chain is a study of control samples from healthy donors and cancer patients. This clone is a singleton in its sample. V gave up 0 bases and J gave up 6 bases, with 1 base separating them. CDR3 length equals 10 residues. CDR1 is SGHTS, CDR2 YDEGEE, per germline. Data came from immunoSEQ multiplex PCR; TCRdb stores just in-frame clones and leaves some out. The sample contains 110,000 to 150,000 clones, 89% of which appear only once. The rearrangement uses TRBV5-8 and TRBJ2-7; no clear D. Sequencing was done on a sample of blood. This receptor was taken from a man aged 25 to 40 in good health. The CDR3 DNA is TGTGCCAGCAGCTTGGTCGAGCAGTACTTC. It is translated as CASSLVEQYF.